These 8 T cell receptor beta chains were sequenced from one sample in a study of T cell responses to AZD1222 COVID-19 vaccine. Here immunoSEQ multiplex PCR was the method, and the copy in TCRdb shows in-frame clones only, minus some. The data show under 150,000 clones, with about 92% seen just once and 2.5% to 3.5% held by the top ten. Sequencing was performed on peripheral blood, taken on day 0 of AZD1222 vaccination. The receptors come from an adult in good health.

The CDR3 loop reads CASGSGGGKNTEAFF. In DNA form, the CDR3 reads TGTGCCAGCGGCTCCGGGGGGGGCAAGAACACTGAAGCTTTCTTT. This chain joins TRBV27 and TRBJ1-1; the D gene is possibly TRBD1 (6 bases). With 8 bases removed from V and 1 base from J, the gap between germline ends came to 17 bases. Germline CDR1 and CDR2: MNHEY and SMNVEV (reference sequence). The CDR3 is 15 residues long.

The chain's CDR3 is CASSFGTSGTDTQYF. The CDR3 region has the DNA TGTGCCAGCAGTTTCGGGACTAGCGGTACAGATACGCAGTATTTT. This chain connects TRBV27 to TRBJ2-3, with 11 bases aligning to TRBD2. Germline V CDR1 and CDR2: MNHEY, SMNVEV (reference sequence). V lost 3 bases and J lost 3; bases outside the gene matches: 2. The CDR3 is 15 amino acids.

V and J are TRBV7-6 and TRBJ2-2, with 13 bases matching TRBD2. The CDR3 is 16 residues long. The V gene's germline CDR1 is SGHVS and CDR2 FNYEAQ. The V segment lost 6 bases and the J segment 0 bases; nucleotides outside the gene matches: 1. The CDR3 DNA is TGTGCCAGCAGGGGACTAGCGGGACCGAACACCGGGGAGCTGTTTTTT. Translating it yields CASRGLAGPNTGELFF.

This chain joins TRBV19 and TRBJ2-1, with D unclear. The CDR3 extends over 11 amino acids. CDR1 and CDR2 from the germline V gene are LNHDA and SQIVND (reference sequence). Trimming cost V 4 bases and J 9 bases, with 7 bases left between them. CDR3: CASSSSFEQFF. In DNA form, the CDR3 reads TGTGCCAGTAGTAGTAGTTTTGAGCAGTTCTTC.

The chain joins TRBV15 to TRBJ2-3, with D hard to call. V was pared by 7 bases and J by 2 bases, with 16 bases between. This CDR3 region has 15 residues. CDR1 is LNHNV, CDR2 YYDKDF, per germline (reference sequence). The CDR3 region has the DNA TGTGCCACCACCCAGAGGATTACGGACACAGATACGCAGTATTTT. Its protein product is CATTQRITDTDTQYF.

The chain's CDR3 is CASSVTGDKYEQYF. The CDR3 region has the DNA TGCGCCAGCAGCGTGACAGGGGATAAGTACGAGCAGTACTTC. The chain is built from TRBV10-2 and TRBJ2-7; TRBD1 aligns across 8 bases. This CDR3 has 14 residues. Trimming removed 6 bases from V and 4 bases from J; junction bases left unmatched: 8. Germline V lookup: CDR1 WSHSY, CDR2 SAAADI.

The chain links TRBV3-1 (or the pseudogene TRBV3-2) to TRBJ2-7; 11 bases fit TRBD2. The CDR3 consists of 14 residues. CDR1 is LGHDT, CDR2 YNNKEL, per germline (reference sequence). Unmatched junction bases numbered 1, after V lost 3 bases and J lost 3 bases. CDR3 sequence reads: CASSQGTSGYEQYF. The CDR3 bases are TGTGCCAGCAGCCAGGGGACTAGCGGCTACGAGCAGTACTTC.

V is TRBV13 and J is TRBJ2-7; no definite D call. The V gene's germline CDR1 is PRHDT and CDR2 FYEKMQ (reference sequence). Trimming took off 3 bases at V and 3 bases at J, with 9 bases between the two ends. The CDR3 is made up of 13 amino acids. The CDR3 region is CASSFGRNYEQYF. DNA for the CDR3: TGTGCCAGCAGCTTTGGCAGAAACTACGAGCAGTACTTC.